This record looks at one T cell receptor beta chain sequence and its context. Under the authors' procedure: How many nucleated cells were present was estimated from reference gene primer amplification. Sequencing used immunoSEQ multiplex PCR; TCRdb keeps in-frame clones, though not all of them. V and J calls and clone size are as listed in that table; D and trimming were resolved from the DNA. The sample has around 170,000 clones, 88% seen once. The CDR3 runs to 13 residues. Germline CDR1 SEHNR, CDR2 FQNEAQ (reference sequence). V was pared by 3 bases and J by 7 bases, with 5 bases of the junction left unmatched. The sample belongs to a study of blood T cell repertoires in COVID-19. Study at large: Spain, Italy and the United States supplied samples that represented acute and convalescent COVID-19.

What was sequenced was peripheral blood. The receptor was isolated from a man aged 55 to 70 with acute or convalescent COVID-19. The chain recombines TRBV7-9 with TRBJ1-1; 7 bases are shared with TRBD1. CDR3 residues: CASSFGDSLEAFF. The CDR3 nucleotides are TGTGCCAGCAGCTTTGGGGACAGCCTTGAAGCTTTCTTT.